These 3 T cell receptor beta chains were all obtained from the same sample, sequenced in a study of blood T cell repertoires in COVID-19. The repertoire was sequenced with immunoSEQ multiplex PCR; TCRdb's copy has only in-frame clones and lacks some. The sample holds over 110,000 clones, roughly 88% seen once. The sequenced sample consisted of peripheral blood. Source of these receptors: a human donor in a cohort sampled during active COVID-19.

The chain is built from TRBV10-3 and TRBJ1-1; 8 bases match TRBD1. The germline gives CDR1 ENHRY, CDR2 SYGVKD. The CDR3 totals 15 residues. The V segment lost 3 bases and the J segment 1 base; nucleotides outside the gene matches: 4. The CDR3 region is CAISDRTGKNTEAFF. The CDR3 coding sequence is TGTGCCATCAGTGACAGGACAGGGAAGAACACTGAAGCTTTCTTT.

V usage is TRBV11-1 and J usage is TRBJ1-1; tentatively, D is TRBD1 (5 bases). CDR1 is SGHAT, CDR2 FQDESV, per germline (reference sequence). The CDR3 spans 14 residues. V was trimmed by 2 bases and J by 4 bases, leaving 11 bases between them. The DNA for the CDR3 is TGTGCCAGCAGCTTACAGGGTTCGGGCACTGAAGCTTTCTTT. This translates into CASSLQGSGTEAFF.

The chain is built from TRBV20-1 and TRBJ1-6; D might be TRBD1 (5 bases). There are 11 residues in the CDR3. V lost 0 bases to trimming and J lost 14 bases, with 8 bases between them. The germline V gene encodes CDR1 DFQATT and CDR2 SNEGSKA (reference sequence). The CDR3 sequence is CSARDQGALHF. In DNA form, the CDR3 reads TGCAGTGCTAGAGATCAAGGGGCCCTCCACTTT.